The 11 T cell receptor beta chains reported below all come from one sample, sequenced in a study of T cells after yellow fever vaccination. Each CDR3 protein gets one entry after TCRdb re-called the 5' RACE reads with MiXCR. Counted here are approximately 160,000 distinct CDR3 sequences, approximately 6.2% occurring once; the ten biggest clones make up about 2.7%. The sequencing used CD4+ T cells sorted from PBMCs, collected on the day of the first yellow fever vaccination. The receptor set was obtained from a man aged 18 to 30 who received the YFV17D yellow fever vaccine.

This clonotype was seen at least ten times. This chain links TRBV25-1 with TRBJ2-3; 8 nucleotides match TRBD1. The CDR3 contains 14 residues. Germline loops: CDR1 MGHDK, CDR2 SYGVNS. With 1 base clipped from V and 4 bases from J, the junction kept 1 base outside the gene matches. CDR3 loop: CASSESGGADTQYF. The CDR3 nucleotides read TGTGCCAGCAGTGAATCAGGGGGCGCAGATACGCAGTATTTT.

Turning to this clonotype: This may stem from a read error, because a much larger clone lies one nucleotide away. The chain recombines TRBV18 with TRBJ2-5, with D possibly TRBD2 on 6 matching bases. The CDR3 totals 16 residues. Per the germline V gene, CDR1 is KGHSH and CDR2 is LQKENI. V lost 3 bases and J lost 3, with 17 bases in between. CDR3 nucleotide sequence: TGTGCCAGCTCACCGAGCGGGTCGAAGGGCAAAGAGACCCAGTACTTC. Its protein is CASSPSGSKGKETQYF.

This chain links TRBV20-1 with TRBJ1-2, with TRBD1 matching 7 bases. This CDR3 spans 12 amino acids. V trimming: 2 bases; J trimming: 8 bases; junction bases outside the gene matches: 5. Germline-derived CDR1 and CDR2 are DFQATT and SNEGSKA (reference sequence). CDR3 residues: CSARQGVLGYTF. CDR3 nucleotide sequence: TGCAGTGCTAGACAGGGGGTTCTCGGCTACACCTTC.

In its sample, this clonotype was seen many times. The chain combines TRBV4-1 with TRBJ1-1, with TRBD1 as a possible D gene (5 bases). V lost 1 base to trimming and J lost 5 bases, with 14 bases between them. Germline CDR1 is MGHRA and CDR2 is YSYEKL. The CDR3 runs to 15 residues. CDR3 nucleotides: TGCGCCAGCAGCCAAGTGCGGGGGAAGAGTACTGAAGCTTTCTTT. It encodes CASSQVRGKSTEAFF.

The chain links TRBV5-1 to TRBJ1-1; D might be TRBD1 (5 bases). The CDR3 is made up of 12 amino acids. Trimming shortened V by 4 bases and J by 6 bases, and 10 bases separated the two germline ends. Germline CDR1 reads SGHRS; CDR2 reads YFSETQ. The CDR3 region is CASSTGTPEAFF. In DNA form, the CDR3 reads TGCGCCAGCAGCACCGGGACTCCTGAAGCTTTCTTT.

This clonotype was observed at least ten times. V is TRBV28 and J is TRBJ2-5; a possible D gene is TRBD1 (6 bases). V was clipped by 6 bases and J by 5 bases, with 16 bases between them. The CDR3 totals 14 residues. Germline V lookup: CDR1 MDHEN, CDR2 SYDVKM. The CDR3 spells CASRGRGRWETQYF. The DNA for the CDR3 is TGTGCCAGCAGGGGAAGGGGGAGATGGGAGACCCAGTACTTC.

This clonotype was counted many times. The chain is built from TRBV5-1 and TRBJ1-4; D not resolved. V shed 0 bases and J shed 7 bases, with 10 bases lying between them. The germline V gene has CDR1 SGHRS and CDR2 YFSETQ. The CDR3 contains 14 residues. The CDR3 bases are TGCGCCAGCAGCTTGGAAGGGTTCGCTGAAAAACTGTTTTTT. Translated, it gives CASSLEGFAEKLFF. Using reference TRBV5-1 and TRBJ1-4 for the parts outside the CDR3, the full variable domain is KAGVTQTPRYLIKTRGQQVTLSCSPISGHRSVSWYQQTPGQGLQFLFEYFSETQRNKGNFPGRFSGRQFSNSRSEMNVSTLELGDSALYLCASSLEGFAEKLFFGSGTQLSVL.

This clonotype was seen many times. This rearrangement joins TRBV6-5 to TRBJ1-1, with TRBD1 matching over 8 bases. After removal of 4 bases from V and 1 base from J, the junction contained 5 bases not matched to a gene. The CDR3 length is 15 residues. The V gene's germline CDR1 is MNHEY and CDR2 SVGAGI. CDR3 bases: TGTGCCAGCAGTTTCGACAGGGGTGCGAACACTGAAGCTTTCTTT. Its protein is CASSFDRGANTEAFF.

The rearrangement joins TRBV6-1 to TRBJ1-4, with D possibly matching TRBD1 (6 bases). Germline assignment: CDR1 MNHNS and CDR2 SASEGT. Trimming shortened V by 7 bases and J by 8 bases, and 17 bases separated the two germline ends. This CDR3 comprises 14 residues. The CDR3 sequence is CASTLGGPGEKLFF. For the CDR3, the DNA is TGTGCCAGCACCCTGGGGGGGCCGGGGGAAAAACTGTTTTTT.

This clonotype was counted at least ten times. The chain links TRBV5-1 to TRBJ2-3; perhaps TRBD2 as D (6 bases). V dropped 4 bases and J dropped 1 base, with 10 bases sitting between them. CDR1 is SGHRS and CDR2 is YFSETQ in the germline V gene. This CDR3 is 14 amino acids long. The CDR3 coding sequence is TGCGCCAGCAGCGCGACGGGGGGCACAGATACGCAGTATTTT. Translated, it gives CASSATGGTDTQYF.

The chain links TRBV29-1 to TRBJ1-5; D gene unclear. This CDR3 has 12 residues. Germline CDR1 SQVTM, CDR2 ANQGSEA. V lost 6 bases, J lost 0 bases, and 6 bases lay in between. The CDR3 sequence is CSVQDSNQPQHF. The DNA of the CDR3 is TGCAGCGTACAAGATAGCAATCAGCCCCAGCATTTT.